A selection of T cell receptor beta chains follows, all from one sample in a study of cytomegalovirus exposure and HLA in healthy donors. Sequenced by immunoSEQ multiplex PCR; TCRdb stores in-frame clones only, minus some. The sample includes over 65,000 clones, roughly 80% of them seen just once. Sequencing was performed on PBMCs. These TCRs come from a human donor in good health. Both conserved end residues are part of each CDR3. A D gene is named only where the DNA matches it firmly. Where a row states a size, it is once, few, many or the class of an expanded clone; other rows omit it.

v_gene,d_gene,j_gene,abundance,CDR3aa,CDR3nt
TRBV2,TRBD1,TRBJ1-1,once,CASMGSQGQAFF,TGTGCCAGCATGGGTTCGCAGGGACAGGCTTTCTTT
TRBV6-1,TRBD1,TRBJ2-7,NA,CASSAPGTESSYEQYF,TGTGCCAGCAGTGCCCCCGGGACAGAGAGCTCCTACGAGCAGTACTTC
TRBV29-1,NA,TRBJ1-2,NA,CSHGGDYGYTF,TGCAGTCATGGGGGGGACTATGGCTACACCTTC
TRBV7-8,NA,TRBJ1-2,few,CASSPLGLNYGYTF,TGTGCCAGCAGCCCCCTGGGACTTAACTATGGCTACACCTTC
TRBV28,NA,TRBJ1-5,NA,CASSLIRGNQPQHF,TGTGCCAGCAGTTTAATCAGGGGCAATCAGCCCCAGCATTTT
TRBV13,NA,TRBJ1-3,NA,CASSPRGSGNTIYF,TGTGCCAGCAGTCCAAGGGGCTCTGGAAACACCATATATTTT
TRBV10-3,TRBD1,TRBJ2-7,once,CAISNQDRAWNEQYF,TGTGCCATCAGCAACCAGGACAGGGCGTGGAACGAGCAGTACTTC
TRBV5-4,TRBD2,TRBJ2-7,NA,CASSRSGLAGYEQYF,TGTGCCAGCAGCCGGTCGGGGCTAGCGGGCTACGAGCAGTACTTC
TRBV2,NA,TRBJ2-3,NA,CASSETLGTSRNLQYF,TGTGCCAGCAGCGAAACTCTCGGGACTTCTCGCAATCTGCAGTATTTT
TRBV19,NA,TRBJ1-5,NA,CASSTRQTSNQPQHF,TGTGCCAGTAGTACCCGACAGACTAGCAATCAGCCCCAGCATTTT
TRBV30,TRBD1,TRBJ1-2,NA,CATSGTGVLQINYGYPF,TGTGCCACCTCCGGGACAGGAGTCCTGCAGATTAACTATGGCTACCCCTTC
TRBV9,NA,TRBJ1-4,NA,CASSEGRTTTNEKLFF,TGTGCCAGCAGCGAAGGACGGACAACAACTAATGAAAAACTGTTTTTT
TRBV5-6,TRBD2,TRBJ2-2,NA,CASSGLAPNTGELFF,TGTGCCAGCAGCGGACTAGCGCCGAACACCGGGGAGCTGTTTTTT
TRBV19,TRBD1,TRBJ2-3,NA,CASSKRQGDTQYF,TGTGCCAGTAGTAAGCGACAGGGAGATACGCAGTATTTT
TRBV4-1,TRBD1,TRBJ1-4,NA,CASSLYGTANEKLFF,TGCGCCAGCAGCCTCTACGGGACAGCGAATGAAAAACTGTTTTTT
TRBV6-1,TRBD1,TRBJ2-1,few,CASSEAGTGYNEQFF,TGTGCCAGCAGTGAAGCCGGGACAGGTTACAATGAGCAGTTCTTC
TRBV4-3,NA,TRBJ2-1,few,CASSQVGGREQFF,TGCGCCAGCAGCCAAGTGGGGGGTCGGGAGCAGTTCTTC
TRBV10-3,NA,TRBJ1-1,few,CAISEPTTVRTEAFF,TGTGCCATCAGTGAGCCGACGACAGTTAGAACTGAAGCTTTCTTT
TRBV5-1,NA,TRBJ2-5,NA,CASSLFAAAGETQYF,TGCGCCAGCAGCTTGTTTGCGGCCGCTGGTGAGACCCAGTACTTC
TRBV6-6,NA,TRBJ2-7,NA,CASSPGTQSTYEQYF,TGTGCCAGCAGCCCCGGGACTCAGTCGACGTACGAGCAGTACTTC
TRBV19,TRBD1,TRBJ1-1,NA,CASSNPDRGSTEAFF,TGTGCCAGTAGTAACCCGGACAGGGGGAGCACTGAAGCTTTCTTT
TRBV7-9,TRBD2,TRBJ2-5,NA,CASSLGGGVQETQYF,TGTGCCAGCAGCTTAGGCGGGGGGGTCCAAGAGACCCAGTACTTC
TRBV5-6,NA,TRBJ2-7,NA,CASSLAGAHRDEQYF,TGTGCCAGCAGCTTGGCTGGGGCCCATCGGGACGAGCAGTACTTC
TRBV15,TRBD1,TRBJ1-5,NA,CATSRPSWGQGAGQPQHF,TGTGCCACCAGCCGACCTTCCTGGGGACAGGGGGCCGGCCAGCCCCAGCATTTT
TRBV2,NA,TRBJ2-3,NA,CASTGTYTDTQYF,TGTGCCAGCACGGGGACTTACACAGATACGCAGTATTTT
TRBV2,NA,TRBJ2-2,NA,CASSYRVGGTRELFF,TGTGCCAGCAGTTACAGGGTAGGAGGTACCAGGGAGCTGTTTTTT
TRBV15,NA,TRBJ2-7,once,CATSRDRGQTYEQYF,TGTGCCACCAGCAGAGACAGGGGACAAACCTACGAGCAGTACTTC
TRBV9,NA,TRBJ1-2,NA,CASSVAGENYGYTF,TGTGCCAGCAGCGTAGCAGGGGAAAACTATGGCTACACCTTC
TRBV11-2,TRBD1,TRBJ1-1,NA,CASSTDRAVNTEAFF,TGTGCCAGCAGCACGGACAGGGCAGTGAACACTGAAGCTTTCTTT
TRBV7-8,TRBD2,TRBJ2-3,NA,CASSQAGGTDTQYF,TGTGCCAGCAGCCAGGCGGGGGGAACAGATACGCAGTATTTT
TRBV4-2,TRBD1,TRBJ1-1,NA,CASSHPQGQGAVPNTEAFF,TGTGCCAGCAGCCATCCCCAGGGACAGGGGGCAGTGCCGAACACTGAAGCTTTCTTT
TRBV30,TRBD2,TRBJ2-3,few,CAWSRGGVTDTQYF,TGTGCCTGGAGTCGCGGGGGGGTGACAGATACGCAGTATTTT
TRBV4-1,TRBD1,TRBJ1-5,NA,CASSQDREGVRPQHF,TGCGCCAGCAGCCAGGACAGGGAGGGGGTGCGGCCCCAGCATTTT
TRBV20-1,NA,TRBJ1-6,NA,CSADYRDNLHF,TGCAGTGCAGACTACCGGGACAACCTCCACTTT
TRBV5-1,TRBD1,TRBJ1-4,few,CASSRQGDSTNEKLFF,TGCGCCAGCAGCCGACAGGGGGACTCAACTAATGAAAAACTGTTTTTT
TRBV19,TRBD1,TRBJ1-6,NA,CASSLTTGLPLHF,TGTGCCAGTAGCCTCACGACAGGGCTACCCCTCCACTTT
TRBV4-3,TRBD1,TRBJ2-7,NA,CASSQDPIRQGTSYEQYF,TGCGCCAGCAGCCAAGATCCAATCCGACAGGGGACGTCCTACGAGCAGTACTTC
TRBV25-1,NA,TRBJ2-7,NA,CASSRGIYEQYF,TGTGCCAGCAGTCGAGGAATCTACGAGCAGTACTTC
TRBV19,TRBD1,TRBJ1-5,NA,CASSTRTGHGNQPQHF,TGTGCCAGTAGTACCCGGACAGGGCACGGCAATCAGCCCCAGCATTTT
TRBV5-4,NA,TRBJ1-4,few,CASSLLSGDEKLFF,TGTGCCAGCAGCTTGTTGTCGGGGGATGAAAAACTGTTTTTT